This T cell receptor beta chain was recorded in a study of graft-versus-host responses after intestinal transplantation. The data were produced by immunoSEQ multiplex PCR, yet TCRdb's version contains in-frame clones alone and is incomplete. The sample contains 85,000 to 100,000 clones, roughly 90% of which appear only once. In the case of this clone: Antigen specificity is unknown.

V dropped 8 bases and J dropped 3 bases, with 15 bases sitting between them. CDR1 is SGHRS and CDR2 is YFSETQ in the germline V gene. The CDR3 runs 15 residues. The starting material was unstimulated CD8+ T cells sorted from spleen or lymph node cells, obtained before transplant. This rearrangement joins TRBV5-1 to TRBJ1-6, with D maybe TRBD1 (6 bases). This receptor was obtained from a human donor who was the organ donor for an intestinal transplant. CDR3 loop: CASSPQGLYNSPLHF. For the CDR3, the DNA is TGCGCCAGTTCACCACAGGGCCTCTATAATTCACCCCTCCACTTT.